This T cell receptor beta chain was observed in a study of cytomegalovirus exposure and HLA in healthy donors. Study findings and constraints: A few CMV-associated chains proved CMV antigen-specific in vitro. Prediction of most subjects' HLA-A and HLA-B alleles by TCR beta sequences was reportedly accurate. DRB1 showed the most TCR associations and HLA-C the fewest in a later analysis, as rates varied by HLA locus.

Remarks on this clone: No antigen is known for it.

The CDR3 is 14 residues long. J was trimmed by 4 bases and V by 4 bases; bases with no gene match: 6. Per the germline V gene, CDR1 is SGHTA and CDR2 is FQGNSA. Primers for the PCR totalled 60 Vbeta and 13 Jbeta. Measured with immunoSEQ multiplex PCR; TCRdb has only the in-frame clones, and not every one. The sample carries tens of thousands of clones, about two thirds recorded once. Healthy bone marrow donors made up the donors. The sample was PBMCs. This clonotype was obtained from a woman aged 40 to 50 in good health and CMV-seropositive. The chain combines TRBV7-2 with TRBJ1-2; 7 bases agree with TRBD1. CDR3: CASSSHRGPYGYTF. Here the CDR3 DNA reads TGTGCCAGCAGCTCTCACAGGGGTCCCTATGGCTACACCTTC.